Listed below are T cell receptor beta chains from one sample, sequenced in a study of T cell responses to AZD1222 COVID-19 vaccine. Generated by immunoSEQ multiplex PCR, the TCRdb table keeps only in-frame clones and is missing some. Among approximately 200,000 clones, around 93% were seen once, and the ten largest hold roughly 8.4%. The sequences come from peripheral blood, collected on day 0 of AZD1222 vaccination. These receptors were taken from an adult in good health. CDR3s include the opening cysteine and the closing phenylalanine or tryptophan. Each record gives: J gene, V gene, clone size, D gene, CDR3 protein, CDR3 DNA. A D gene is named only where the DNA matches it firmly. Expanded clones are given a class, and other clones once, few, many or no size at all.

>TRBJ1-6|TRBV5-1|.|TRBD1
CASKWDSNSPLHF
TGCGCCAGCAAGTGGGACAGCAATTCACCCCTCCACTTT
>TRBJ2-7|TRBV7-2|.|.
CASSLHPSYEQYF
TGTGCCAGCAGCCTCCACCCCTCCTACGAGCAGTACTTC
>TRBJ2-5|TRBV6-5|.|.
CASSYEEWGTQYF
TGTGCCAGCAGTTACGAGGAGTGGGGGACCCAGTACTTC
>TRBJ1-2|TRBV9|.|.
CASSVADRLYGYTF
TGTGCCAGCAGCGTAGCCGACCGGCTCTATGGCTACACCTTC
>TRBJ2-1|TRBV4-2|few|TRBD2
CASSQAGSGRYNEQFF
TGTGCCAGCAGCCAAGCGGGTAGCGGGAGGTACAATGAGCAGTTCTTC
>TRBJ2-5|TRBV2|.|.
CASTREETQYF
TGTGCCAGCACTAGGGAAGAGACCCAGTACTTC
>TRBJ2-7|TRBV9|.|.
CASSVGPGTSEQYF
TGTGCCAGCAGCGTAGGGCCGGGAACGAGCGAGCAGTACTTC
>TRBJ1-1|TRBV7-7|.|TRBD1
CASSLTGDTEAFF
TGTGCTAGCAGCCTGACAGGGGATACTGAAGCTTTCTTT
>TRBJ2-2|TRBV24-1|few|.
CATSRGGANTGELFF
TGTGCCACCAGCAGAGGAGGCGCGAACACCGGGGAGCTGTTTTTT
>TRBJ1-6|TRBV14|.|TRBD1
CASSQAPGGNSPLHF
TGTGCCAGCAGCCAAGCACCAGGGGGAAATTCACCCCTCCACTTT
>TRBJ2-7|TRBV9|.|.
CASSREGGAIGEQYF
TGTGCCAGCAGCAGGGAGGGGGGAGCAATCGGGGAGCAGTACTTC
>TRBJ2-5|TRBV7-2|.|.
CASSFTGRETQYF
TGTGCCAGCAGCTTTACGGGGAGGGAGACCCAGTACTTC
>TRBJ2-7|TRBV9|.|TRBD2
CASSPGGPYYEQYF
TGTGCCAGCAGCCCGGGGGGGCCCTACTACGAGCAGTACTTC
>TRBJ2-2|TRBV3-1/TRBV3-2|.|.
CASSTQRTIARSGELFF
TGTGCCAGCAGCACTCAACGGACAATAGCGAGGTCCGGGGAGCTGTTTTTT
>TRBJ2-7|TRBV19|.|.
CASSPAGAATYEQYF
TGTGCCAGTAGCCCTGCCGGGGCGGCGACCTACGAGCAGTACTTC
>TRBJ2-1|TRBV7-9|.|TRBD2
CASSLAPGREGLGEQFF
TGTGCCAGCAGCTTAGCCCCTGGGCGGGAGGGCCTTGGTGAGCAGTTCTTC